These 24 T cell receptor beta chains originate from one sample sequenced in a study of long-term antiretroviral therapy in people with HIV. The assay, immunoSEQ v3.0, was run at survey level. Assay used: immunoSEQ multiplex PCR; TCRdb lists only in-frame clones, some missing. The sample has 30,000 to 35,000 clones; 83% are singletons. The sequences come from unsorted PBMCs, collected 0.4 years before starting antiretroviral therapy. The receptors originated from a man between 18 and 35 years old with HIV.

The chain carries TRBV28 and TRBJ1-5; maybe TRBD1 (5 bases). The V end lost 7 bases, the J end lost 3 bases, and 13 bases lay between the germline ends. Germline assignment: CDR1 MDHEN and CDR2 SYDVKM. CDR3 size: 14 residues. CDR3 in amino acids: CASNGQGYNQPQHF. DNA for the CDR3: TGTGCCAGCAATGGTCAGGGTTACAATCAGCCCCAGCATTTT.

The chain joins TRBV5-1 to TRBJ1-1, with D unresolved. There are 13 residues in the CDR3. Germline lookup yields CDR1 SGHRS and CDR2 YFSETQ. With 5 bases removed from V and 1 base from J, the gap between germline ends came to 9 bases. The CDR3 DNA follows: TGCGCCAGCAGACCGTACCCGAACACTGAAGCTTTCTTT. Translating gives CASRPYPNTEAFF.

The CDR3 sequence is CASSLGPSSYNEQFF. The DNA for the CDR3 is TGTGCCAGCAGCTTGGGTCCAAGCTCCTACAATGAGCAGTTCTTC. The chain is built from TRBV5-4 and TRBJ2-1, with unresolved D. The CDR3 extends over 15 amino acids. Trimming cost V 0 bases and J 0 bases, with 7 bases left between them. Per the germline V gene, CDR1 is SGHNT and CDR2 is YYREEE (reference sequence).

The chain recombines TRBV6-1 with TRBJ1-1; D gene unclear. V lost 3 bases to trimming and J lost 5 bases, with 7 bases between them. Germline assignment: CDR1 MNHNS and CDR2 SASEGT. The CDR3 consists of 12 residues. The CDR3 reads CASSEMDTEAFF. The DNA for the CDR3 is TGTGCCAGCAGTGAGATGGATACTGAAGCTTTCTTT.

The chain uses TRBV4-1 and TRBJ1-2; possibly TRBD1 for D (5 bases). Trimming shortened V by 6 bases and J by 5 bases, and 19 bases separated the two germline ends. Germline CDR1 reads MGHRA; CDR2 reads YSYEKL. This CDR3 is 15 amino acids long. The CDR3 coding sequence is TGCGCCAGCAGTCCAACCACAGGTCACGCTTATGGCTACACCTTC. Protein: CASSPTTGHAYGYTF.

The chain employs TRBV27 and TRBJ2-7, with a weak D call TRBD1 (6 bases). In germline, CDR1 is MNHEY, CDR2 SMNVEV (reference sequence). The CDR3 runs 17 residues. V was cut by 2 bases and J by 5 bases, with 22 bases left in between. The CDR3: CASSLTGTPMVGDEQYF. The CDR3 region has the DNA TGTGCCAGCAGTTTAACCGGGACACCCATGGTAGGGGACGAGCAGTACTTC.

The rearrangement joins TRBV4-2 to TRBJ1-3, with unresolved D. Germline-derived CDR1 and CDR2 are LGHNA and YNFKEQ. The CDR3 extends over 17 amino acids. V was pared by 0 bases and J by 0 bases, with 12 bases between. The CDR3 sequence: CASSQDMADLSGNTIYF. CDR3 DNA sequence: TGTGCCAGCAGCCAAGATATGGCGGATCTCTCTGGAAACACCATATATTTT.

This rearrangement joins TRBV19 to TRBJ2-7; 8 bases are a match to TRBD1. Germline-derived CDR1 and CDR2 are LNHDA and SQIVND (reference sequence). V was pared by 4 bases and J by 2 bases, with 7 bases of the junction left unmatched. This CDR3 has 15 residues. CDR3 coding DNA: TGTGCCAGTAGTACCGGACAGGGTACTACCTACGAGCAGTACTTC. It encodes CASSTGQGTTYEQYF.

V gene TRBV4-3 combines with J gene TRBJ1-3; tentatively, D is TRBD1 (5 bases). The CDR3 runs to 16 residues. Germline CDR1 LGHNA, CDR2 YSLEER. Trimming removed 0 bases from V and 7 bases from J, with 16 bases in between. This chain's CDR3 is CASSQDQSGARNTIYF. The CDR3 DNA reads TGCGCCAGCAGCCAAGATCAGTCCGGGGCTCGGAACACCATATATTTT.

This rearrangement joins TRBV19 to TRBJ1-3; no clear D. CDR1 is LNHDA, CDR2 SQIVND, per germline (reference sequence). This CDR3 region has 14 residues. With 6 bases removed from V and 9 bases from J, the gap between germline ends came to 18 bases. CDR3 sequence reads: CASSASTGPATIYF. DNA of the CDR3: TGTGCCAGTAGCGCCTCCACGGGTCCGGCCACCATATATTTT.

The chain recombines TRBV19 with TRBJ2-2; D call uncertain. Germline CDR1 is LNHDA and CDR2 is SQIVND (reference sequence). The CDR3 sequence is 16 residues long. Trimming shortened V by 5 bases and J by 8 bases, and 21 bases separated the two germline ends. In DNA form, the CDR3 reads TGTGCCAGTAGTTTGTCCGTTGCACCGCCGAGGGGGGAGCTGTTTTTT. This sequence encodes CASSLSVAPPRGELFF.

The chain has TRBV29-1 and TRBJ1-2; D gene ambiguous. CDR1 and CDR2 from the germline V gene are SQVTM and ANQGSEA. CDR3 length: 11 amino acids. V shed 6 bases and J shed 5 bases, with 10 bases lying between them. CDR3 coding DNA: TGCAGCGTAGCAGACGGGTATGGCTACACCTTC. Its protein is CSVADGYGYTF.

The chain is built from TRBV28 and TRBJ1-2; D might be TRBD1 (6 bases). CDR1 is MDHEN, CDR2 SYDVKM, per germline. V gave up 4 bases and J gave up 4 bases, with 13 bases separating them. The CDR3 is 14 residues long. In nucleotides, the CDR3 is TGTGCCAGCAGTTCCCCAGGGGCCGGCTATGGCTACACCTTC. Encoded protein: CASSSPGAGYGYTF.

V is TRBV9 and J is TRBJ1-2; a possible D gene is TRBD1 (5 bases). Per the germline V gene, CDR1 is SGDLS and CDR2 is YYNGEE. The CDR3 contains 15 residues. V was pared by 2 bases and J by 6 bases, with 17 bases between. The DNA for the CDR3 is TGTGCCAGCAGCGTTTGGGACGAGGCGCCAAATGGCTACACCTTC. As protein: CASSVWDEAPNGYTF.

J is TRBJ1-4 and V is TRBV4-1; possible D gene TRBD1, 6 bases. This CDR3 has 16 amino acids. V was clipped by 0 bases and J by 1 base, with 9 bases between them. CDR1 is MGHRA, CDR2 YSYEKL, per germline. CDR3 bases: TGCGCCAGCAGCCAAGATTTCAGGGGAACTAATGAAAAACTGTTTTTT. Residues: CASSQDFRGTNEKLFF.

The gene calls are TRBV7-2 and TRBJ1-1, with a weak D call TRBD1 (5 bases). CDR3 size: 14 residues. The germline CDR1 and CDR2 sequences are SGHTA and FQGNSA. The V and J ends lost 5 bases and 11 bases respectively, with 21 bases between them. CDR3 in DNA: TGTGCCAGCAGCCAGCCGGGACCCGAGCGCCCGGCTTTCTTT. It specifies CASSQPGPERPAFF.

The rearrangement joins TRBV5-4 to TRBJ1-2, with D uncertain. Germline-derived CDR1 and CDR2 are SGHNT and YYREEE (reference sequence). V lost 6 bases, J lost 5 bases, and 20 bases lay in between. This CDR3 spans 15 amino acids. The CDR3 coding sequence is TGTGCCAGCACCCTCGTTTTTTCGGAGGGATATGGCTACACCTTC. This codes for CASTLVFSEGYGYTF.

The chain couples TRBV12-5 to TRBJ2-7; D gene ambiguous. Between the trimmed V and J ends, which lost 4 bases and 3 bases, there was a span of 7 bases. The V gene's germline CDR1 is LGHNT and CDR2 FRNRAP. The CDR3 loop spans 12 amino acids. In nucleotides, the CDR3 is TGTGCTAGTGGTTCTCACAGCTACGAGCAGTACTTC. Its protein is CASGSHSYEQYF. The complete variable domain, with remaining parts taken from reference TRBV12-5 and TRBJ2-7, reads DARVTQTPRHKVTEMGQEVTMRCQPILGHNTVFWYRQTMMQGLELLAYFRNRAPLDDSGMPKDRFSAEMPDATLATLKIQPSEPRDSAVYFCASGSHSYEQYFGPGTRLTVT.

The V and J genes are TRBV7-8 and TRBJ1-1; possibly TRBD1 for D (5 bases). V dropped 4 bases and J dropped 4 bases, with 13 bases sitting between them. From germline, CDR1 is SGHVS and CDR2 FQNEAQ. The CDR3 spans 14 residues. The CDR3 nucleotides read TGTGCCAGCAGCTCCAGGGCCAGTCTCACTGAAGCTTTCTTT. Its translation: CASSSRASLTEAFF. Full variable domain (outside the CDR3, taken from reference TRBV7-8 and TRBJ1-1): GAGVSQSPRYKVAKRGQDVALRCDPISGHVSLFWYQQALGQGPEFLTYFQNEAQLDKSGLPSDRFFAERPEGSVSTLKIQRTQQEDSAVYLCASSSRASLTEAFFGQGTRLTVV.

The chain couples TRBV5-4 to TRBJ2-3; D is possibly TRBD1 (6 bases). Looked up from germline, CDR1 is SGHNT and CDR2 is YYREEE (reference sequence). Deletions cut 10 bases from V and 0 bases from J, with 12 bases between. This CDR3 is built from 13 residues. CDR3 sequence (DNA): TGTGCCGGCGGACAGCCTAGCACAGATACGCAGTATTTT. Translated: CAGGQPSTDTQYF.

The chain couples TRBV13 to TRBJ2-5; D remains unclear. The CDR3 extends over 14 amino acids. With 2 bases removed from V and 0 bases from J, the gap between germline ends came to 7 bases. Germline V lookup: CDR1 PRHDT, CDR2 FYEKMQ (reference sequence). The CDR3: CASSLRPHQETQYF. The CDR3 coding sequence is TGTGCCAGCAGCTTAAGACCCCACCAAGAGACCCAGTACTTC.

The chain links TRBV7-8 to TRBJ1-5, with D perhaps TRBD1 (6 bases). The V gene lost 0 bases and the J gene lost 5 bases, with 14 bases spanning the gap. The CDR3 length is 16 residues. Germline CDR1 is SGHVS and CDR2 is FQNEAQ. The CDR3 region has the DNA TGTGCCAGCAGCTTAGCAGGGGGAAGACGGGATCAGCCCCAGCATTTT. Translated: CASSLAGGRRDQPQHF.

J is TRBJ2-3 and V is TRBV5-1; D perhaps matches TRBD1 (6 bases). The V end was cut by 4 bases, the J end by 4 bases, with 25 bases between. There are 18 residues in the CDR3. The germline gives CDR1 SGHRS, CDR2 YFSETQ. This chain's CDR3 is CASSKRPRGDGVADTQYF. The CDR3 DNA reads TGCGCCAGCAGCAAAAGACCCAGGGGCGATGGAGTAGCAGATACGCAGTATTTT.

The J gene is TRBJ1-2, the V gene TRBV6-5, with a weak D call TRBD1 (6 bases). The CDR3 has 15 amino acids. Germline V lookup: CDR1 MNHEY, CDR2 SVGAGI. V was shortened by 7 bases and J by 2 bases, with 17 bases between the two germline ends. Written as DNA, the CDR3 is TGTGCCAGCATAAGGGCCCTTACAGGGAACTATGGCTACACCTTC. Translated, it gives CASIRALTGNYGYTF.